This T cell receptor (beta chain) is from a study of cytomegalovirus exposure and HLA in healthy donors. Study outcomes and limitations: Per a prior analysis, the majority of TCR beta V segments were productive roughly 87% or roughly 30% of the time. The study put 150 to 200 TCR beta chains on its list as cytomegalovirus-associated. It was assumed in the presence/absence analyses that sequencing depth was roughly uniform across donors. Association with HLA alleles at 0.05 false discovery rate was found for 16,951 TCR beta sequences in a later analysis.

The table lists this clone with a few counts. Its antigen remains unidentified. In germline, CDR1 is MNHNS, CDR2 SASEGT. Trimming cost V 6 bases and J 4 bases, with 15 bases left between them. The CDR3 is 14 amino acids. Primers for the PCR totalled 60 Vbeta and 13 Jbeta. Method: immunoSEQ multiplex PCR; TCRdb's copy keeps in-frame clones and lacks some. This sample has some 130,000 clones, with about 8.9% found just once. V usage is TRBV6-1 and J usage is TRBJ1-1; D may be TRBD1 (6 bases). The clonotype comes from a man aged 45-65 years in good health and CMV-seronegative. The sequenced sample consisted of PBMCs. The CDR3 sequence is CASSESGTITEAFF. In nucleotides, the CDR3 is TGTGCCAGCAGCGAATCGGGGACAATCACTGAAGCTTTCTTT.